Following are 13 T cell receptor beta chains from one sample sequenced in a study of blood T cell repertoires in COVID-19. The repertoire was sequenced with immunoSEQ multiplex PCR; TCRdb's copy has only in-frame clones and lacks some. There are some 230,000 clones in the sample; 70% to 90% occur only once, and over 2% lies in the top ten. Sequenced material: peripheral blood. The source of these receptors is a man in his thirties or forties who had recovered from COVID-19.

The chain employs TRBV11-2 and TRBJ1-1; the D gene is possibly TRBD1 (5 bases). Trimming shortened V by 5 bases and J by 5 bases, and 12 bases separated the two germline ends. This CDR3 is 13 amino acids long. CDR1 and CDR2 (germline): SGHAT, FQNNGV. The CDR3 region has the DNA TGTGCCAGCAGCCGCAATAAGGGGACTGAAGCTTTCTTT. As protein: CASSRNKGTEAFF. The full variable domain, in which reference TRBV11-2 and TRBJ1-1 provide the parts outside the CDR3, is EAGVAQSPRYKIIEKRQSVAFWCNPISGHATLYWYQQILGQGPKLLIQFQNNGVVDDSQLPKDRFSAERLKGVDSTLKIQPAKLEDSAVYLCASSRNKGTEAFFGQGTRLTVV.

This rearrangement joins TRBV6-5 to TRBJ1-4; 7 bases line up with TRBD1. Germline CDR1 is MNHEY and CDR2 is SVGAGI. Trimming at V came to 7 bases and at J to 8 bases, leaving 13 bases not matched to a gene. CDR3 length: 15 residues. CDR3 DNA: TGTGCCAGCATCACATTACCGGGACAGTGGGAAAAACTGTTTTTT. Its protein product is CASITLPGQWEKLFF.

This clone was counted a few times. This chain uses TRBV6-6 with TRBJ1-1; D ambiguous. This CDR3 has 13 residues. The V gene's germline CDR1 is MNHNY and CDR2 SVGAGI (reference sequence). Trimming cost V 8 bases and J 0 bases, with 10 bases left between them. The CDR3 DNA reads TGTGCCAGCGATCCCACAATGAACACTGAAGCTTTCTTT. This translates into CASDPTMNTEAFF.

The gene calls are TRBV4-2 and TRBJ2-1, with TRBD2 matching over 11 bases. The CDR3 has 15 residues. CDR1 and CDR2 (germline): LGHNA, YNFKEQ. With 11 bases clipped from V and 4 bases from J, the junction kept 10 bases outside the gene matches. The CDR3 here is CASGVLAGGYNEQFF. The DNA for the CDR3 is TGTGCCTCGGGCGTTCTAGCGGGGGGATACAATGAGCAGTTCTTC.

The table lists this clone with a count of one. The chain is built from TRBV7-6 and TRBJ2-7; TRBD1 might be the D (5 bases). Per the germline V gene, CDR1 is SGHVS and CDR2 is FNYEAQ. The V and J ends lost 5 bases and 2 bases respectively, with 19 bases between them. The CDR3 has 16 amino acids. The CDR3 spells CASSPDASYRTYEQYF. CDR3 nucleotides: TGTGCCAGCAGCCCAGATGCCAGCTACAGGACCTACGAGCAGTACTTC.

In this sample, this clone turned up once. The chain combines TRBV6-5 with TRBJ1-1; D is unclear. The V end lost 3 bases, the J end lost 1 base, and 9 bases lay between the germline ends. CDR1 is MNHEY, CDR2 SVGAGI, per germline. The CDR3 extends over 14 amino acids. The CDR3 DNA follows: TGTGCCAGCAGTTATCGCGTTGAGAACACTGAAGCTTTCTTT. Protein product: CASSYRVENTEAFF.

The CDR3 DNA reads TGTGCCAGCAGCTTAGGAGGGGCGGGCAATCAGCCCCAGCATTTT. Encoded protein: CASSLGGAGNQPQHF. The chain couples TRBV5-4 to TRBJ1-5, with D tentatively TRBD1 (5 bases). Germline-derived CDR1 and CDR2 are SGHNT and YYREEE (reference sequence). The V end was cut by 2 bases, the J end by 2 bases, with 11 bases between. This CDR3 spans 15 amino acids.

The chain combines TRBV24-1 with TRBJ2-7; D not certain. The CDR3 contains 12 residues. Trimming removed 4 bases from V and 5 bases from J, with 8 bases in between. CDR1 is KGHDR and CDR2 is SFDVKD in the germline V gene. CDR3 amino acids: CATSEAENEQYF. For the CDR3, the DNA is TGTGCCACCAGTGAGGCAGAAAACGAGCAGTACTTC.

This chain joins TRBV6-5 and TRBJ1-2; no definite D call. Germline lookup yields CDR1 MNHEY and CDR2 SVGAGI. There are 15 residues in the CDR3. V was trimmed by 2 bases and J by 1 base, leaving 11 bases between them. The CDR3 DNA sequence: TGTGCCAGCAGTTACGGTCTCAGCGATAACTATGGCTACACCTTC. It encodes CASSYGLSDNYGYTF.

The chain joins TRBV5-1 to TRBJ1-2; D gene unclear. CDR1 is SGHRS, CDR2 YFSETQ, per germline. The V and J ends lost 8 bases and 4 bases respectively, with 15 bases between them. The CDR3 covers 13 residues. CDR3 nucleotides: TGCGCCAGTAGGGAGAGGGAGTTCTATGGCTACACCTTC. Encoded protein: CASREREFYGYTF.

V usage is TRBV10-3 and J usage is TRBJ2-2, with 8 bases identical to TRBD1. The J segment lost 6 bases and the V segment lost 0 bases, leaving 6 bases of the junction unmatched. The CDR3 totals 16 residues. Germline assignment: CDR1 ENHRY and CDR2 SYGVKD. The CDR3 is CAISESDGQGPGELFF. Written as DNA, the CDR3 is TGTGCCATCAGTGAGTCAGACGGACAGGGCCCCGGGGAGCTGTTTTTT.

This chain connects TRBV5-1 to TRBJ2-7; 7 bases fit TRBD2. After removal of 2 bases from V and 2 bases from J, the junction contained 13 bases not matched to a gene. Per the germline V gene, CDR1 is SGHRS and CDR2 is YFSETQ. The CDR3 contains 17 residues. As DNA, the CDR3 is TGCGCCAGCAGCTTCTCCTTCCAAAGCGGGGCGACCTACGAGCAGTACTTC. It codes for CASSFSFQSGATYEQYF.

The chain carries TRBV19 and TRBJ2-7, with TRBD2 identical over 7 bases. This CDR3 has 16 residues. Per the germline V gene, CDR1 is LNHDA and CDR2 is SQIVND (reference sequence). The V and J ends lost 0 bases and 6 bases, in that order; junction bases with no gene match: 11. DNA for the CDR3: TGTGCCAGTAGTATAGATGGGGCTAGCGGCCTCGCCGAGCAGTACTTC. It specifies CASSIDGASGLAEQYF.